This is a list of T cell receptor beta chains from one sample in a study of OX40 agonist ivuxolimab in advanced cancers. Using immunoSEQ multiplex PCR, the repertoire was profiled, and TCRdb retains in-frame clones only, with some absent. The table records 95,000 to 150,000 clones, less than 95% of them present only once. This material consisted of CD4+ or CD8+ T cells sorted from blood, taken in a trial of the OX40 agonist ivuxolimab. The receptors were sampled from an adult with an advanced solid tumor such as melanoma, head and neck, liver or kidney cancer. Each CDR3 is given with its conserved first and last residue. The D gene is left open where the match is weak. Only part of the rows carry a size: once, few, many, or a class if the clone is expanded.

v_call	j_call	clone_size	d_call	cdr3_nt	cdr3_aa
TRBV19	TRBJ1-5	-	TRBD1	TGTGCCAGTAGCCCCGGGACAGGGAGACCCGAGGGATATAGCAATCAGCCCCAGCATTTT	CASSPGTGRPEGYSNQPQHF
TRBV5-1	TRBJ1-2	-	-	TGCGCCAGCAGCTTAAGACAGTTATATGACTATGGCTACACCTTC	CASSLRQLYDYGYTF
TRBV7-2	TRBJ2-3	-	TRBD2	TGTGCCAGCAGCACGGGACTAGCAGTGGGTACGCAGTATTTT	CASSTGLAVGTQYF
TRBV15	TRBJ1-1	-	-	TGTGCCACCAGCAGAGACCGCAGCTTGAACACTGAAGCTTTCTTT	CATSRDRSLNTEAFF
TRBV6-6	TRBJ1-1	once	-	TGTGCCAGCAGTATCTCAGGGGACGACACTGAAGCTTTCTTT	CASSISGDDTEAFF
TRBV30	TRBJ1-1	few	-	TGTGCCTGGAGTAAGGGTTGGGGCAGGGGTATGAACACTGAAGCTTTCTTT	CAWSKGWGRGMNTEAFF
TRBV28	TRBJ2-3	once	-	TGTGCCAGCAGTTTTTATAGGGGAGCAACAGATACGCAGTATTTT	CASSFYRGATDTQYF
TRBV2	TRBJ1-5	-	-	TGTGCCAGCAGTGAAGTTGGGCCCCAGCATTTT	CASSEVGPQHF
TRBV19	TRBJ1-1	-	TRBD1	TGTGCCAGTAGCTTCACCGGGACAGGGGAAGCTTTCTTT	CASSFTGTGEAFF
TRBV30	TRBJ2-2	-	-	TGTGCCTGGAATTTTGCCGGGGTTCGGGCCGGGGAGCTGTTTTTT	CAWNFAGVRAGELFF
TRBV2	TRBJ1-1	-	-	TGTGCCAGCGGGGTGGCGGTGACAGCTTTCTTT	CASGVAVTAFF
TRBV18	TRBJ2-1	few	-	TGTGCCAGCTCACCAGGGGATCTCTACAATGAGCAGTTCTTC	CASSPGDLYNEQFF
TRBV21-1	TRBJ2-7	-	-	TGTGCCAGCAGCAGGTCTTACCGAGACAGGGAACTTTACGGGCAGTACTTC	CASSRSYRDRELYGQYF
TRBV6-1	TRBJ1-1	-	TRBD1	TGTGCCAGCAGTGCAGGGACAGGGGCAAACACTGAAGCTTTCTTT	CASSAGTGANTEAFF
TRBV27	TRBJ2-7	-	TRBD1	TGTGCCAGCAGAACCGGGACAGGGTACTACGAGCAGTACTTC	CASRTGTGYYEQYF
TRBV5-4	TRBJ2-2	-	-	TGTGCCAGCAGCTTGGCCCAGGGCACCGGGGAGCTGTTTTTT	CASSLAQGTGELFF
TRBV13	TRBJ1-1	-	-	TGTGCCAGCAGCTTAGGGGGTGGGAACACTGAAGCTTTCTTT	CASSLGGGNTEAFF
TRBV10-3	TRBJ1-3	-	TRBD1	TGTGCCATCAGGGAACAGGGGATCCCTGGAAACACCATATATTTT	CAIREQGIPGNTIYF
TRBV27	TRBJ2-5	-	-	TGTGCCAGCAGTTTATCACCCCAAGGGACCCAGTACTTC	CASSLSPQGTQYF
TRBV27	TRBJ2-7	-	TRBD2	TGTGCCAGCAGTCTAGCGGGAGGCCTTTCGGGCTCCTACGAGCAGTACTTC	CASSLAGGLSGSYEQYF
TRBV6-5	TRBJ1-2	-	-	TGTGCCGGCACTCCGGGTAGGGCCGGCTATGGCTACACCTTC	CAGTPGRAGYGYTF
TRBV9	TRBJ2-3	once	-	TGTGCCAGCAGCGCTGCCGCGAATACGCAGTATTTT	CASSAAANTQYF